These 10 T cell receptor beta chains were sequenced from one sample in a study of blood T cell repertoires in COVID-19. Only in-frame clones appear in the TCRdb table, and some are missing; sequencing was by immunoSEQ multiplex PCR. The sample lists over 100,000 clones, approximately 87% occurring once. The specimen sequenced was peripheral blood. Receptors originate from a woman aged 55-75 years with acute or convalescent COVID-19.

This clone was seen just once. The CDR3 protein is CASSGLPSGTRWDEQFF. The CDR3 nucleotides read TGCGCCAGCAGTGGACTTCCCAGCGGGACGAGGTGGGATGAGCAGTTCTTC. The chain carries TRBV10-1 and TRBJ2-1, with 7 bases aligning to TRBD2. The germline V gene has CDR1 WNHNN and CDR2 SYGVQD (reference sequence). The CDR3 runs 17 residues. Losses at the gene ends were 4 bases for V and 8 bases for J; bases not matched to a gene: 17.

This clone was found a few times. The chain couples TRBV6-5 to TRBJ1-6, with D unresolved. Germline V gene data show CDR1 as MNHEY and CDR2 as SVGAGI. The length of the CDR3 is 12 residues. Deletions cut 6 bases from V and 8 bases from J, with 8 bases between. The CDR3 here is CASRSGDSPLHF. In DNA form, the CDR3 reads TGTGCCAGCAGATCAGGTGATTCACCCCTCCACTTT.

V gene TRBV5-1 combines with J gene TRBJ2-1; TRBD2 matches 7 bases. Losses at the gene ends were 0 bases for V and 6 bases for J; bases not matched to a gene: 0. CDR3 length: 13 amino acids. Germline-derived CDR1 and CDR2 are SGHRS and YFSETQ. As DNA, the CDR3 is TGCGCCAGCAGCTTGGGGACTAGCAATGAGCAGTTCTTC. Its protein is CASSLGTSNEQFF.

The genes are TRBV28 and TRBJ2-5; D may be TRBD1 (6 bases). This CDR3 has 13 amino acids. CDR1 and CDR2 (germline): MDHEN, SYDVKM. With 6 bases removed from V and 5 bases from J, the gap between germline ends came to 13 bases. In DNA, the CDR3 is TGTGCCAGCAGACTAACAGGGCTCGAGACCCAGTACTTC. Protein product: CASRLTGLETQYF.

This clone was seen a few times. The chain carries TRBV7-3 and TRBJ2-1; 7 bases map to TRBD2. Germline CDR1 and CDR2: SGHTA and FQGTGA. Losses at the gene ends were 5 bases for V and 2 bases for J; bases not matched to a gene: 6. The CDR3 has 15 residues. CDR3 sequence: CASSPTSVAYNEQFF. The CDR3 coding sequence is TGTGCCAGCAGCCCTACTAGCGTAGCCTACAATGAGCAGTTCTTC.

J is TRBJ2-5 and V is TRBV14, with D possibly TRBD1 on 5 matching bases. The germline gives CDR1 SGHDN, CDR2 FVKESK. The CDR3 sequence is 12 residues long. V dropped 5 bases and J dropped 9 bases, with 13 bases sitting between them. Here the CDR3 DNA reads TGTGCCAGCAGCGCTCAGGGTTCCGCCCAGTACTTC. This encodes CASSAQGSAQYF.

The gene calls are TRBV15 and TRBJ1-2; maybe TRBD1 (6 bases). CDR3 length: 16 amino acids. V was shortened by 5 bases and J by 7 bases, with 23 bases between the two germline ends. Germline V gene sequence: CDR1 LNHNV, CDR2 YYDKDF (reference sequence). The CDR3 spells CATSPERAGAMGGYTF. For the CDR3, the DNA is TGTGCCACCAGCCCCGAACGGGCAGGGGCGATGGGTGGCTACACCTTC.

The chain uses TRBV28 and TRBJ1-4; 10 nucleotides agree with TRBD1. This CDR3 has 15 residues. CDR1 and CDR2 (germline): MDHEN, SYDVKM. V dropped 6 bases and J dropped 7; count of bases not matched to a gene: 8. The chain's CDR3 is CASSPTTGGSEKLFF. The CDR3 DNA is TGTGCCAGCAGCCCCACGACAGGGGGCAGTGAAAAACTGTTTTTT.

V usage is TRBV11-2 and J usage is TRBJ1-3; D gene unclear. Germline V gives CDR1 SGHAT, CDR2 FQNNGV. V lost 6 bases, J lost 2 bases, and 14 bases lay in between. CDR3 length equals 15 residues. CDR3 residues: CASRPAGVAGNTIYF. CDR3 nucleotide sequence: TGTGCCAGCAGACCTGCTGGAGTTGCTGGAAACACCATATATTTT.

J is TRBJ1-4 and V is TRBV28; TRBD1 aligns across 7 bases. Germline lookup yields CDR1 MDHEN and CDR2 SYDVKM. The CDR3 length is 17 residues. J was trimmed by 8 bases and V by 6 bases; bases with no gene match: 18. CDR3 sequence: CASSRRTGGYRAEKLFF. The CDR3 nucleotides are TGTGCCAGCAGCCGGAGGACAGGCGGCTATAGGGCGGAAAAACTGTTTTTT.